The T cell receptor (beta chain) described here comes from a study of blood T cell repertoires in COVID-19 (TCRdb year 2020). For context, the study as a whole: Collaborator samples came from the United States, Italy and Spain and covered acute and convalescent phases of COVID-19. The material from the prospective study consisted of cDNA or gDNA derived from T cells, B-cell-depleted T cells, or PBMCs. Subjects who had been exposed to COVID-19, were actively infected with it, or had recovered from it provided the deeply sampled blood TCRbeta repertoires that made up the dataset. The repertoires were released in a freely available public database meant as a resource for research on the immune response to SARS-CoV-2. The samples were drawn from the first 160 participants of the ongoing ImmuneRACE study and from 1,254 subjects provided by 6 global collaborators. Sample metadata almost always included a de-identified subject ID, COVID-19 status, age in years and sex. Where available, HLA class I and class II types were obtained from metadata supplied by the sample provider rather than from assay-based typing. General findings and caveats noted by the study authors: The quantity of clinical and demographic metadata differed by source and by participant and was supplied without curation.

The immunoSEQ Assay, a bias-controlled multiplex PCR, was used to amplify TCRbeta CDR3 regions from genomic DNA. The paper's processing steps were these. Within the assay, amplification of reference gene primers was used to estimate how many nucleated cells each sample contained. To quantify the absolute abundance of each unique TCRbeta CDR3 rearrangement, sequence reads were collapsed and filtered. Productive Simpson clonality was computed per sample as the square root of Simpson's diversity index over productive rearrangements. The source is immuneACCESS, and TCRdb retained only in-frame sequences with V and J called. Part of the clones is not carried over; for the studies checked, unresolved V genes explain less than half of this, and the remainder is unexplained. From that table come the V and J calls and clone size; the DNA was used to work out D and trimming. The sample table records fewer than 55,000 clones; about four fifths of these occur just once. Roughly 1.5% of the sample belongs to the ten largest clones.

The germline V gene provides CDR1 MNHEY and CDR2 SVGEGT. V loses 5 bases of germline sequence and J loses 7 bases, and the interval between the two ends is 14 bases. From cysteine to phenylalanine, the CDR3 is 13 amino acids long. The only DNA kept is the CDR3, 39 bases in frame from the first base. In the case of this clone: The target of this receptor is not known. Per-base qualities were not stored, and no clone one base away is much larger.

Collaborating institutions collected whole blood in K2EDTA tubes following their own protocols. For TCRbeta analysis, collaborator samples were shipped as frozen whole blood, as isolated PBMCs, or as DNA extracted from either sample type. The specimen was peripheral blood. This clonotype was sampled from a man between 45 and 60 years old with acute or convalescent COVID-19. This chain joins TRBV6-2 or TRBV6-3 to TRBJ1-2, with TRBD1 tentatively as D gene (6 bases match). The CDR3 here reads CASSPLIGGGYTF. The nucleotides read TGTGCCAGCAGTCCCCTCATAGGGGGTGGCTACACCTTC.